This T cell receptor (beta chain) appears in the sequencing data of a study of shared clonotypes between healthy human individuals. The CDR3 sequence is 14 residues long. Germline values: CDR1 SGDLS, CDR2 YYNGEE. V was shortened by 3 bases and J by 1 base, with 8 bases between the two germline ends. Terminally differentiated effector memory CD45RA+ cells were excluded from the naive CD8 cells, which were CD45RO-negative and positively selected for CCR7. As concerns this clone: Its antigen is not known. Additional DNA sequences in this sample encode the identical CDR3.

Deep level was the assay's run setting. Sequenced by immunoSEQ multiplex PCR; TCRdb stores in-frame clones only, minus some. Of roughly 2,000,000 clones listed, around 95% were seen once; the top ten hold over 1.5%. Study findings and constraints: Among a few donors, approximately 5.4% of naive CD4 clonotypes were found in common. Clonotypes shared by all four sorted-subset donors had higher generation probabilities than non-shared clonotypes. Only blood underwent sampling, and tissue repertoires likely differ.

The sequencing input was naive CD8+ T cells from PBMCs. The clonotype comes from a man between 18 and 29 years old in good health. Some clones in this sample may be carry-over from other donors' samples. This chain links TRBV9 with TRBJ1-5; possibly TRBD1 for D (5 bases). The DNA for the CDR3 is TGTGCCAGCAGCGCAGGGTTGAGCAATCAGCCCCAGCATTTT. It yields the protein CASSAGLSNQPQHF.